This TCR beta chain stems from a study of identical twins. TCRdb ran MiXCR on the 5' RACE reads and lists one entry per CDR3 protein. The profile shows nearly 650,000 distinct CDR3 sequences, around 7.4% of them singletons. The V and J ends lost 4 bases and 3 bases respectively, with 22 bases between them. Germline V gene sequence: CDR1 SGHDT, CDR2 YYEEEE. This CDR3 has 17 residues. This clonotype was counted between two and nine times. This sample also appeared in a second study, on yellow fever vaccine responses in identical twins.

This clonotype was sampled from a woman under 30 in good health. Sequenced material: PBMCs. The J gene is TRBJ1-1, the V gene TRBV5-6; the D gene is possibly TRBD1 (5 bases). The chain's CDR3 is CASSQMVGVVDDTEAFF. The CDR3 coding sequence is TGTGCCAGCAGCCAGATGGTGGGGGTTGTGGATGACACTGAAGCTTTCTTT.